This T cell receptor (beta chain) was sequenced for a study of blood T cell repertoires in COVID-19. At the level of the study: There were acute and convalescent COVID-19 samples, and they came from the United States, Italy and Spain.

The repertoire was sequenced with immunoSEQ multiplex PCR; TCRdb's copy has only in-frame clones and lacks some. The table lists roughly 400,000 clones, approximately 90% of them singletons, with approximately 1.2% in the top ten. Germline V gene data show CDR1 as SGHRS and CDR2 as YFSETQ. The CDR3 has 15 residues. Trimming shortened V by 1 base and J by 1 base, and 12 bases separated the two germline ends. This TCR derives from a man younger than 45 who had recovered from COVID-19. V usage is TRBV5-1 and J usage is TRBJ2-7, with D possibly TRBD1 on 5 matching bases. Sequenced sample: PBMCs or T cells enriched from blood (not recorded which). CDR3 loop: CASSLTWGLSYEQYF. CDR3 in DNA: TGCGCCAGCAGCTTGACGTGGGGCCTATCCTACGAGCAGTACTTC.